The 18 T cell receptor beta chains reported below all come from one sample, sequenced in a study of circulating tumor DNA in untreated peripheral T-cell lymphoma. Assay: immunoSEQ multiplex PCR; the TCRdb copy retains only in-frame clones and omits some. The sample shows some 10,000 clones, approximately 76% of them seen only once. Specimen: tumor tissue. These receptors were obtained from a human donor with peripheral T-cell lymphoma.

The J gene is TRBJ1-1, the V gene TRBV5-1; no clear D gene. The V and J ends lost 0 bases and 0 bases respectively, with 9 bases between them. Germline lookup yields CDR1 SGHRS and CDR2 YFSETQ. This CDR3 has 15 amino acids. The CDR3 DNA reads TGCGCCAGCAGCTTGGGTGGCAGCTTGAACACTGAAGCTTTCTTT. Translation gives CASSLGGSLNTEAFF.

The rearrangement joins TRBV5-1 to TRBJ1-1; D unresolved. Trimming took 0 bases from V and 4 from J, leaving 13 bases between them. This CDR3 is 15 amino acids long. Germline V gene lookup returns CDR1 SGHRS and CDR2 YFSETQ. In DNA, the CDR3 is TGCGCCAGCAGCTTGGTACCGGGTGTGGGCACTGAAGCTTTCTTT. This encodes CASSLVPGVGTEAFF.

Comment on this clone: A junction boundary mismatches the germline segment, possibly from a read error. The genes are TRBV5-1 and TRBJ1-1; no clear D gene. The CDR3 has 15 amino acids. Looked up from germline, CDR1 is SGHRS and CDR2 is YFSETQ. The CDR3 DNA sequence: TGCGCCAGCAGCCCCAGGAACCTCGAAGGGTTCAGTTTCTCGTTT. Its protein is CASSPRNLEGFSFSF.

The chain has TRBV28 and TRBJ1-3, with 11 bases fitting TRBD1. V shed 5 bases and J 4 bases; nucleotides not matched to a gene: 7. The CDR3 consists of 16 residues. CDR1 is MDHEN and CDR2 is SYDVKM in the germline V gene. The CDR3 bases are TGTGCCAGCAGTCCGGGGACAGGGGGAGGGGGAAACACCATATATTTT. This translates into CASSPGTGGGGNTIYF.

This chain links TRBV6-8 with TRBJ2-2; no reliable D call. Germline V CDR1 and CDR2: MNHGY, SAAAGT. V was clipped by 5 bases and J by 3 bases, with 7 bases between them. There are 13 residues in the CDR3. The CDR3 loop is CASSDVHTGELFF. For the CDR3, the DNA is TGTGCCAGCAGTGACGTCCACACCGGGGAGCTGTTTTTT.

This chain joins TRBV15 and TRBJ1-5, with D possibly TRBD1 on 5 matching bases. Germline V gene lookup returns CDR1 LNHNV and CDR2 YYDKDF (reference sequence). The CDR3 sequence is 16 residues long. Trimming took 3 bases from V and 4 from J, leaving 16 bases between them. In DNA form, the CDR3 reads TGTGCCACCAGCAGGGACAACAGTTTTGGGAATCAGCCCCAGCATTTT. Amino acid sequence: CATSRDNSFGNQPQHF. Looking up the rest from reference TRBV15 and TRBJ1-5 gives the full variable domain: DAMVIQNPRYQVTQFGKPVTLSCSQTLNHNVMYWYQQKSSQAPKLLFHYYDKDFNNEADTPDNFQSRRPNTSFCFLDIRSPGLGDTAMYLCATSRDNSFGNQPQHFGDGTRLSIL.

The chain joins TRBV10-2 to TRBJ1-4, with 7 bases fitting TRBD1. CDR3 size: 15 residues. The V and J ends lost 4 bases and 3 bases, in that order; junction bases with no gene match: 5. From germline, CDR1 is WSHSY and CDR2 SAAADI. The CDR3 region is CASSVTGTANEKLFF. In DNA, the CDR3 is TGCGCCAGCAGTGTGACCGGGACAGCTAATGAAAAACTGTTTTTT.

This sequence joins TRBV23-1 and TRBJ2-7, with D perhaps matching TRBD2 (5 bases). TRBV23-1 is flagged as an ORF with uncertain function. V shed 6 bases and J shed 0 bases, with 9 bases lying between them. There are 13 residues in the CDR3. For the CDR3, the DNA is TGCGCCAGCAGCTTAGGAGGCTCCTACGAGCAGTACTTC. As protein: CASSLGGSYEQYF.

The genes are TRBV28 and TRBJ1-2; weak D call: TRBD1 (6 bases). V dropped 6 bases and J dropped 3 bases, with 17 bases sitting between them. Germline V lookup: CDR1 MDHEN, CDR2 SYDVKM. This CDR3 region has 15 residues. This CDR3 reads CASRPTKGGYYGYTF. CDR3 bases: TGTGCCAGCAGGCCAACCAAAGGGGGTTACTATGGCTACACCTTC.

This chain uses TRBV6-8 with TRBJ1-5; D is unresolved. This CDR3 is 13 amino acids long. Trimming pared 2 bases from V and 1 base from J, leaving 3 bases between. The germline V gene has CDR1 MNHGY and CDR2 SAAAGT. The CDR3 coding sequence is TGTGCCAGCAGTTACAGGAGCAATCAGCCCCAGCATTTT. It codes for CASSYRSNQPQHF.

The chain employs TRBV12-5 and TRBJ1-1, with D unresolved. Trimming left V 7 bases short and J 3 bases short, with 9 bases between. Germline-derived CDR1 and CDR2 are LGHNT and FRNRAP. This CDR3 spans 12 amino acids. The CDR3 coding sequence is TGTGCTAGTGTGAATATGGACACTGAAGCTTTCTTT. It is translated as CASVNMDTEAFF.

V is TRBV15 and J is TRBJ2-5; 11 bases are a match to TRBD2. The CDR3 is 15 amino acids. In germline, CDR1 is LNHNV, CDR2 YYDKDF (reference sequence). J gave up 5 bases and V 7 bases, and 9 bases lay outside the gene matches. Here the CDR3 reads CATTLLAGVGETQYF. The CDR3, as DNA: TGTGCCACCACCTTACTAGCGGGGGTTGGCGAGACCCAGTACTTC.

Relative to its sample, this clone is hyperexpanded. The chain links TRBV30 to TRBJ2-3; maybe TRBD2 (6 bases). The germline V gene has CDR1 GTSNPN and CDR2 SVGIG (reference sequence). Trimming pared 3 bases from V and 1 base from J, leaving 8 bases between. This CDR3 is built from 13 residues. As DNA, the CDR3 is TGTGCCTGGAGCACGGGGGGCACAGATACGCAGTATTTT. Amino acid sequence: CAWSTGGTDTQYF.

The rearrangement links TRBV6-8 to TRBJ1-5, with 8 positions matching TRBD1. This CDR3 region has 13 residues. Per the germline V gene, CDR1 is MNHGY and CDR2 is SAAAGT. V shed 5 bases, J shed 7 bases, and the junction held 4 bases outside the gene matches. CDR3 region: CASSKNRGQPQHF. CDR3 DNA: TGTGCCAGCAGTAAAAACAGGGGGCAGCCCCAGCATTTT.

The count of this clone is one. The rearrangement joins TRBV6-8 to TRBJ2-7; the D gene is possibly TRBD1 (5 bases). Trimming removed 1 base at V and 5 bases at J, with 15 bases between. The CDR3 is made up of 15 amino acids. CDR1 and CDR2 from the germline V gene are MNHGY and SAAAGT. The CDR3 loop reads CASSYLPGMVNEQYF. CDR3 nucleotide sequence: TGTGCCAGCAGTTACTTGCCAGGGATGGTGAACGAGCAGTACTTC.

This clone was counted a single time. The CDR3 protein is CASSADTSGGLRTSYEQYF. CDR3 in DNA: TGCGCCAGCAGTGCCGATACTAGCGGGGGGCTACGTACATCCTACGAGCAGTACTTC. This chain joins TRBV10-2 and TRBJ2-7, with 12 bases identical to TRBD2. Germline trimming cut 4 bases from V and 1 base from J; bases unmatched to any gene: 14. The CDR3 extends over 19 amino acids. In germline, CDR1 is WSHSY, CDR2 SAAADI.

The chain recombines TRBV6-8 with TRBJ1-5; TRBD1 aligns across 7 bases. CDR3 size: 16 residues. Per the germline V gene, CDR1 is MNHGY and CDR2 is SAAAGT. V lost 8 bases to trimming and J lost 3 bases; unmatched junction nucleotides: 13. The CDR3 bases are TGTGCCAGCGGGGCATCCGGGACAGAGAACAATCAGCCCCAGCATTTT. Translation gives CASGASGTENNQPQHF.

The V and J genes are TRBV9 and TRBJ2-1, with D perhaps matching TRBD1 or TRBD2 (5 bases each). The CDR3 spans 14 residues. CDR1 and CDR2 (germline): SGDLS, YYNGEE. The V and J ends lost 3 bases and 7 bases respectively, with 14 bases between them. The CDR3 DNA sequence: TGTGCCAGCAGCGAGGGGCTTCGGAGGAATGAGCAGTTCTTC. Translated, it gives CASSEGLRRNEQFF.